This TCR beta chain was recovered during a study of T-cell reconstitution after alpha-beta-depleted transplantation in children. Molecular barcoding with unique molecular identifiers was used for the TCRbeta library. From the PCR reads, TCRdb called clonotypes with MiXCR, one entry per CDR3 protein. The sample includes roughly 240,000 distinct CDR3 sequences, 8.2% of them seen just once. This clonotype was seen repeatedly, ten times or more. Germline V lookup: CDR1 SNHLY, CDR2 FYNNEI. The CDR3 loop spans 13 amino acids. V lost 10 bases to trimming and J lost 3 bases; unmatched junction nucleotides: 8.

The V gene is TRBV2, the J gene TRBJ2-7, with 8 bases lining up with TRBD2. Material: PBMCs, mostly from graft donor cells, obtained 180 days after TCRalphabeta/CD19-depleted stem cell transplant. The TCR comes from a male patient aged 10-17 years who had a stem cell transplant for acute lymphoblastic leukemia, so the T cells may come from the graft donor. In DNA form, the CDR3 reads TGTGCCACCGATAGCGGGACCCGCTACGAGCAGTACTTC. As protein: CATDSGTRYEQYF.